The T cell receptor (beta chain) described here comes from a study of blood T cell repertoires in COVID-19. For the study at large: T cells, B-cell-depleted T cells, or PBMCs supplied cDNA or gDNA.

Germline V gives CDR1 SNHLY, CDR2 FYNNEI. This CDR3 is built from 14 residues. With V trimmed by 8 bases and J by 6 bases, 10 bases remained unmatched. Original processing methods: The authors estimated nucleated cell counts from reference gene primer amplification. TCRdb's table, derived via immunoSEQ multiplex PCR, lists solely in-frame clones and lacks some. V and J calls and clone size follow that table, whereas D and trimming were derived from the DNA. The repertoire holds approximately 160,000 clones, 84% seen once, with roughly 7.7% in the top ten. Specimen: peripheral blood. The receptor's source is a man aged 40-49 years who had recovered from COVID-19. This chain connects TRBV2 to TRBJ1-5; 7 bases fit TRBD1. CDR3: CASRTRQGGQPQHF. As DNA, the CDR3 is TGTGCCAGCCGGACCCGACAGGGAGGTCAGCCCCAGCATTTT.